This T cell receptor (beta chain) originates from a study of quantifying T cell responses using KT2 cells. Study information: TCR alpha and beta constant-region primers primed reverse transcription of RNA. The T4 ligation step was estimated to exceed 8.5% efficiency under optimum conditions. General study findings and limits: Very high KT2 spike-in numbers caused saturation in KT2 sequence detection.

The sample holds many counts of this clonotype. What it binds is unknown. Unfractionated PBMC were spiked with known numbers of KT2 clone cells. This CDR3 has 14 amino acids. The V and J ends lost 4 bases and 2 bases respectively, with 9 bases between them. CDR1 MNHEY and CDR2 SMNVEV come from the germline V gene (reference sequence). A single-stranded UMI oligo with SP2 sequence was ligated to cDNA 3' ends. An equimolar mix of RC1.1 and RC1.2 primed the beta chain across TRBC1 and TRBC2. TCR alpha and beta chains were handled separately starting at the second PCR. TCRdb fed the UMI-ligation and nested PCR reads into MiXCR, producing one record per CDR3 protein. The sample shows approximately 54,000 distinct CDR3 sequences, around 10% of them seen only once.

J is TRBJ2-1 and V is TRBV27; either TRBD1 or TRBD2 may fit D (5 bases each). This sequence originates from a human donor. Input material: PBMCs spiked with cells of the T cell clone KT2. CDR3 sequence: CASSWQGAYNEQFF. CDR3 coding DNA: TGTGCCAGCAGTTGGCAGGGAGCCTACAATGAGCAGTTCTTC.